Following are 9 T cell receptor beta chains from one sample sequenced in a study of CD8+CD57+ T cells in acquired aplastic anemia. Profiles of TCR beta VDJ and CDR3 were generated from a genomic DNA template. TCRdb redid the calling of the reads with MiXCR, one entry per CDR3 protein. Here the sample spans around 400,000 distinct CDR3 sequences, under 80% being singletons. Sequencing was performed on sorted CD4+, CD8+, or CD8+CD57+ T cells (not recorded which) from PBMCs. The receptors were sampled from a human donor in good health, serving as a control.

At least ten counts were recorded for this clonotype. The chain combines TRBV7-2 with TRBJ2-1; D is unresolved. Trimming shortened V by 0 bases and J by 3 bases, and 9 bases separated the two germline ends. CDR1 is SGHTA, CDR2 FQGNSA, per germline. The CDR3 runs to 15 residues. The CDR3 DNA follows: TGTGCCAGCAGCTTAGCTTCCAGGAGCTACAATGAGCAGTTCTTC. Translated, it gives CASSLASRSYNEQFF.

A single count supports this clonotype. The CDR3 region has the DNA TGTGCCAGTACCCCACGGGGAACGCAGGCTGAAAACTTTATATATTTT. Amino acids: CASTPRGTQAENFIYF. The chain recombines TRBV19 with TRBJ1-3, with no clear D. V was cut by 7 bases and J by 13 bases, with 29 bases left in between. From germline, CDR1 is LNHDA and CDR2 SQIVND (reference sequence). The CDR3 length is 16 residues.

V is TRBV19 and J is TRBJ2-7; TRBD2 agrees at 8 bases. Germline V gene lookup returns CDR1 LNHDA and CDR2 SQIVND (reference sequence). The CDR3 sequence is 15 residues long. V lost 9 bases, J lost 3 bases, and 13 bases stayed unmatched. The CDR3 bases are TGTGCCAGCAGCCGGGAGGGGGGGGGGCACTACGAGCAGTACTTC. Its protein product is CASSREGGGHYEQYF. The full variable domain, completed using reference TRBV19 and TRBJ2-7, is DGGITQSPKYLFRKEGQNVTLSCEQNLNHDAMYWYRQDPGQGLRLIYYSQIVNDFQKGDIAEGYSVSREKKESFPLTVTSAQKNPTAFYLCASSREGGGHYEQYFGPGTRLTVT.

CDR3 protein: CASSPTLRTEQYF. The CDR3 nucleotides are TGTGCCAGCAGCCCCACACTCCGAACCGAGCAGTACTTC. The chain couples TRBV5-4 to TRBJ2-7; no definite D call. Germline V gene sequence: CDR1 SGHNT, CDR2 YYREEE (reference sequence). Trimming removed 4 bases from V and 6 bases from J, with 14 bases in between. The CDR3 is 13 amino acids.

Comment on this clonotype: The CDR3 carries no conserved terminal phenylalanine or tryptophan, so it likely arises from a read error. It is unclear where the CDR3 begins or ends on the DNA, so no DNA is shown, and the CDR3 is as TCRdb lists it. The V and J genes are TRBV7-2 and TRBJ1-1. The CDR3 is made up of 13 amino acids, end residues included. Germline V lookup: CDR1 SGHTA, CDR2 FQGNSA. The CDR3 loop is CASLFGSGAESFV.

The rearrangement uses TRBV7-8 and TRBJ2-6, with D unclear. The CDR3 totals 16 residues. Trimming removed 5 bases from V and 0 bases from J, with 11 bases in between. Germline CDR1 and CDR2: SGHVS and FQNEAQ. Here the CDR3 DNA reads TGTGCCAGCAGCAGACATTCCAACTCTGGGGCCAACGTCCTGACTTTC. Amino acid sequence: CASSRHSNSGANVLTF.

V usage is TRBV7-2 and J usage is TRBJ2-7; 10 bases line up with TRBD1. The CDR3 sequence is 13 residues long. Germline lookup yields CDR1 SGHTA and CDR2 FQGNSA. With V trimmed by 5 bases and J by 5 bases, 3 bases remained unmatched. The DNA of the CDR3 is TGTGCCAGCAGCCGCGGACAGGGGGACGAGCAGTACTTC. Translated, it gives CASSRGQGDEQYF.

The rearrangement uses TRBV6-5 and TRBJ1-2; D is perhaps TRBD1 (5 bases). Germline CDR1 reads MNHEY; CDR2 reads SVGAGI. The CDR3 has 15 amino acids. The V end lost 5 bases, the J end lost 2 bases, and 15 bases lay between the germline ends. CDR3: CASSSWRGTNYGYTF. DNA for the CDR3: TGTGCCAGCAGTAGTTGGAGGGGCACGAACTATGGCTACACCTTC.

The chain employs TRBV9 and TRBJ2-3; D remains ambiguous. CDR1 is SGDLS, CDR2 YYNGEE, per germline. V lost 4 bases and J lost 8, with 17 bases in between. The CDR3 has 14 residues. As DNA, the CDR3 is TGTGCCAGCAGCCAAGTGGTCAAGTTCGGTACGCAGTATTTT. Its translation is CASSQVVKFGTQYF.